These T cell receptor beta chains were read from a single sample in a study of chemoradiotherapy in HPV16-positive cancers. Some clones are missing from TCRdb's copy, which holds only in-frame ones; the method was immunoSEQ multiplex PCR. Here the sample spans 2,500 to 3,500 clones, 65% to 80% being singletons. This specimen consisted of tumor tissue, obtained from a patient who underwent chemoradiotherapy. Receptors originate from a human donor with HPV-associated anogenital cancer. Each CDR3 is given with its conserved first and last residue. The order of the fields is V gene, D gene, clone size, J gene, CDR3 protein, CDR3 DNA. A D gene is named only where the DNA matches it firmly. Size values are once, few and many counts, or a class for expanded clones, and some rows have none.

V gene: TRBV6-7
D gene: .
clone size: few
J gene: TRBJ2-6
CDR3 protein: CASSRWSRLQSRANVLTF
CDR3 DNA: TGTGCCAGCAGTCGATGGTCGCGTTTACAAAGTCGGGCCAACGTCCTGACTTTC

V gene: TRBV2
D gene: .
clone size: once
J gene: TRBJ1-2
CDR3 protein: CASAGYGPNYGYTF
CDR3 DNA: TGTGCCAGCGCGGGATACGGACCTAACTATGGCTACACCTTC

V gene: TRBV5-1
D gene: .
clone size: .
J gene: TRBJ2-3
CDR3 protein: CASSRDSTDTQYF
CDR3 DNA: TGCGCCAGCAGCCGGGATAGCACAGATACGCAGTATTTT

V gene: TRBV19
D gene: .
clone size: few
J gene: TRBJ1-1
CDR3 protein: CASSLRVGTEAFF
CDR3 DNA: TGTGCCAGTAGTTTACGGGTTGGGACTGAAGCTTTCTTT

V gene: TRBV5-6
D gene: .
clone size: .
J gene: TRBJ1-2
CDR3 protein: CASSLLSRVDGYTF
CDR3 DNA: TGTGCCAGCAGCCTTCTCAGCAGGGTGGATGGCTACACCTTC

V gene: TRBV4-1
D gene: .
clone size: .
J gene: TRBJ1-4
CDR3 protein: CASSRPGQVNEKLFF
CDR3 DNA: TGCGCCAGCAGCCGACCGGGACAAGTTAATGAAAAACTGTTTTTT

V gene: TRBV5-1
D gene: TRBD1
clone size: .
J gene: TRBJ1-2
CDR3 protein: CASSLDSPQGASGYTF
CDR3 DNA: TGCGCCAGCAGCTTAGATTCCCCACAGGGGGCTAGCGGCTACACCTTC

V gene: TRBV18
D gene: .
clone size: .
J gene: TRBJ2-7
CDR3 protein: CASSRPQGFRYEQYF
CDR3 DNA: TGTGCCAGCTCCCGGCCCCAGGGATTCAGGTACGAGCAGTACTTC

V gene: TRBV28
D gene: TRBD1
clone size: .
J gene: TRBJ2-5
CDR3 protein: CASSSTGGLEETQYF
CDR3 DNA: TGTGCCAGCAGTTCCACAGGGGGATTGGAGGAGACCCAGTACTTC

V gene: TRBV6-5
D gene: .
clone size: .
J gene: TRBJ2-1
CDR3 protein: CASSYSGKNYNEQFF
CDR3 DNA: TGTGCCAGCAGTTACTCTGGGAAGAACTACAATGAGCAGTTCTTC

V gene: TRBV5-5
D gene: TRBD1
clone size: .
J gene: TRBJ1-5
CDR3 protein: CASSPGQASNQPQHF
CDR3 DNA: TGTGCCAGCAGTCCAGGACAGGCGAGCAATCAGCCCCAGCATTTT

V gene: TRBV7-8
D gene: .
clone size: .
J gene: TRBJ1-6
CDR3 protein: CASSLQNNSPLHF
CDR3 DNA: TGTGCCAGCAGCTTACAGAATAATTCACCCCTCCACTTT